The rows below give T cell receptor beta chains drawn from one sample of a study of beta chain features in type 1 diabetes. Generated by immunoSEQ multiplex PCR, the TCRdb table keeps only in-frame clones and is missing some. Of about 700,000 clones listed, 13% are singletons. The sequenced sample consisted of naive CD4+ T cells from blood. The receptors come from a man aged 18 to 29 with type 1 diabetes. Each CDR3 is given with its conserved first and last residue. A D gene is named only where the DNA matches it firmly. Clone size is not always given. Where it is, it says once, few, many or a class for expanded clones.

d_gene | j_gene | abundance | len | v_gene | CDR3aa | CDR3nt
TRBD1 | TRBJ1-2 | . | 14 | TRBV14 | CASSHLTGGYGYTF | TGTGCCAGCAGCCACTTGACAGGGGGCTATGGCTACACCTTC
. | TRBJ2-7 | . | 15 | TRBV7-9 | CASSLAGPKDHEQYF | TGTGCCAGCAGCTTAGCGGGGCCAAAGGATCACGAGCAGTACTTC
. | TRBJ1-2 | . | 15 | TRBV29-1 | CSVEGLGNLNYGYTF | TGCAGCGTTGAGGGTTTGGGAAACCTTAACTATGGCTACACCTTC
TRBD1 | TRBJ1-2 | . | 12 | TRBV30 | CAWSQTGLGYTF | TGTGCCTGGTCCCAGACAGGGTTGGGCTACACCTTC
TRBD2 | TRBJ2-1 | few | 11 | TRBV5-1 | CASSRGDEQFF | TGCGCCAGCAGCCGGGGGGATGAGCAGTTCTTC
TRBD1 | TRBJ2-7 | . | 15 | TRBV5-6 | CASSWPDRDLYEQYF | TGTGCCAGCAGCTGGCCTGACAGGGATCTCTACGAGCAGTACTTC
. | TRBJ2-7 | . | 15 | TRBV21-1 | CASSQGGPCRCEQYF | TGTGCCAGCAGCCAGGGGGGACCCTGCCGGTGCGAGCAGTACTTC
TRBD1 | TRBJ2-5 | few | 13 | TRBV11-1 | CASSSGTEETQYF | TGTGCCAGCAGTTCCGGGACAGAAGAGACCCAGTACTTC
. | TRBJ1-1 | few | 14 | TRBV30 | CAWRLNGANTEAFF | TGTGCCTGGAGACTCAATGGGGCCAACACTGAAGCTTTCTTT
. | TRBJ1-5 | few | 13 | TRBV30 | CAWSVSPSLPQHF | TGTGCCTGGAGTGTATCCCCATCTCTTCCCCAGCATTTT
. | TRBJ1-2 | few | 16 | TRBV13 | CASSLKEVGPSYGYTF | TGTGCCAGCAGCTTAAAGGAGGTAGGGCCGAGTTATGGCTACACCTTC
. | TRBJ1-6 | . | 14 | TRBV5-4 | CASSPTETNSPLHF | TGTGCCAGCAGCCCCACAGAGACCAATTCACCCCTCCACTTT
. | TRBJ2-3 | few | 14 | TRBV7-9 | CASSLPGQTDTQYF | TGTGCCAGCAGCCTCCCCGGACAGACTGATACGCAGTATTTT
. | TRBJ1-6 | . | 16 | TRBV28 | CASSTGHAQINSPLHF | TGTGCCAGCAGTACCGGACACGCGCAAATCAATTCACCCCTCCACTTT